This T cell receptor beta chain was identified in a study of blood T cell repertoires in COVID-19. Overall study context: There were acute and convalescent COVID-19 samples, and they came from the United States, Italy and Spain. Sources were T cells, B-cell-depleted T cells, or PBMCs; the material itself was cDNA or gDNA.

The CDR3 is 15 amino acids. The germline CDR1 and CDR2 sequences are SGHNT and YYREEE (reference sequence). J gave up 0 bases and V 4 bases, and 4 bases lay outside the gene matches. In the original workflow: From reference gene primer amplification, estimates of nucleated cell counts were derived. Sequenced by immunoSEQ multiplex PCR; TCRdb stores in-frame clones only, minus some. The V and J calls and clone size are taken from that table; D and trimming were inferred from the DNA. The sample includes some 120,000 clones, approximately 81% of them seen just once. Material: peripheral blood. J is TRBJ2-5 and V is TRBV5-4; 9 positions match TRBD2. The receptor was derived from a woman in her forties or fifties with acute or convalescent COVID-19. The CDR3 region is CASSLSGGNQETQYF. The CDR3 DNA follows: TGTGCCAGCAGCCTTAGCGGGGGAAACCAAGAGACCCAGTACTTC.